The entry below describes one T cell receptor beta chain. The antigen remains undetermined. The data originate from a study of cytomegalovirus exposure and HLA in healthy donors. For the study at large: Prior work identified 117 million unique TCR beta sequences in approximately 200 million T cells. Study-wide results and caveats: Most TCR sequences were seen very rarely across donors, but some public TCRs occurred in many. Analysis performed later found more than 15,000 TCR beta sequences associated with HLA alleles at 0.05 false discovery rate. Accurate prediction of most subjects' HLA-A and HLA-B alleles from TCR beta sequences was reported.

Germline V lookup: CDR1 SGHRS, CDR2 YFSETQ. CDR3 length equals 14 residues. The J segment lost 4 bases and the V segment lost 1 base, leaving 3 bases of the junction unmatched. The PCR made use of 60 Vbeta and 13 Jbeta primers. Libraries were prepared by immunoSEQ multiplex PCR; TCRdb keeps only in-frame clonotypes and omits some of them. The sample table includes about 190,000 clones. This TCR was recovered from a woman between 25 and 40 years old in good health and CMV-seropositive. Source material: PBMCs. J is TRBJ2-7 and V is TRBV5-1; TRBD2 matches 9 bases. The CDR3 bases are TGCGCCAGCAGCTTGATTAGCGGGAGTTACGAGCAGTACTTC. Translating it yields CASSLISGSYEQYF.